Each of the 23 T cell receptor beta chains below was sequenced from the same sample in a study of T cell responses to AZD1222 COVID-19 vaccine. Sequencing was performed with immunoSEQ multiplex PCR; in TCRdb, only in-frame clones are kept and a portion is missing. The table shows about 150,000 clones, with more than 70% occurring only once. The source was peripheral blood, collected 28 days after the second AZD1222 dose. The receptors originated from an adult who received the AZD1222 COVID-19 vaccine.

The V gene is TRBV7-3, the J gene TRBJ2-3, with unresolved D. The V and J ends lost 0 bases and 7 bases respectively, with 8 bases between them. The CDR3 has 13 amino acids. The germline gives CDR1 SGHTA, CDR2 FQGTGA. This chain's CDR3 is CASSLTSTNTQYF. The CDR3 DNA follows: TGTGCCAGCAGCTTAACTTCCACCAATACGCAGTATTTT.

This rearrangement joins TRBV2 to TRBJ2-7, with TRBD1 identical over 7 bases. The CDR3 sequence is 12 residues long. V lost 4 bases to trimming and J lost 3 bases; unmatched junction nucleotides: 0. CDR1 and CDR2 from the germline V gene are SNHLY and FYNNEI. Here the CDR3 reads CASSGDSYEQYF. DNA of the CDR3: TGTGCCAGCAGTGGGGACAGCTACGAGCAGTACTTC.

This clone was detected a few times. The chain joins TRBV10-1 to TRBJ2-7, with TRBD2 matching 13 bases. The CDR3 has 15 residues. The V and J ends lost 3 bases and 6 bases, in that order; junction bases with no gene match: 5. CDR1 and CDR2 (germline): WNHNN, SYGVQD (reference sequence). The CDR3 here is CASSDGTSGNLEQYF. CDR3 sequence (DNA): TGCGCCAGCAGTGACGGGACTAGCGGGAATCTCGAGCAGTACTTC.

This clone was recorded only once. The chain uses TRBV4-1 and TRBJ1-4; TRBD1 aligns across 9 bases. With V trimmed by 0 bases and J by 6 bases, 11 bases remained unmatched. CDR1 is MGHRA and CDR2 is YSYEKL in the germline V gene. This CDR3 spans 18 amino acids. The CDR3 sequence is CASSQDPRDRANYEKLFF. CDR3 sequence (DNA): TGCGCCAGCAGCCAAGATCCCCGGGACAGGGCTAATTATGAAAAACTGTTTTTT.

J is TRBJ1-4 and V is TRBV18; 7 nucleotides line up with TRBD1. The CDR3 length is 15 residues. Germline trimming cut 6 bases from V and 3 bases from J; bases unmatched to any gene: 7. CDR1 KGHSH and CDR2 LQKENI come from the germline V gene. CDR3 bases: TGTGCCAGCTCTAACAGGGGCGGACCTAATGAAAAACTGTTTTTT. This encodes CASSNRGGPNEKLFF.

The J gene is TRBJ2-1, the V gene TRBV9; TRBD1 matches 10 bases. V lost 3 bases and J lost 6; bases outside the gene matches: 6. Germline V gene lookup returns CDR1 SGDLS and CDR2 YYNGEE. There are 15 residues in the CDR3. CDR3 sequence reads: CASSAPGQGLNEQFF. CDR3 sequence (DNA): TGTGCCAGCAGCGCGCCGGGACAGGGGCTCAATGAGCAGTTCTTC.

The chain is built from TRBV14 and TRBJ1-1; no reliable D call. There are 14 residues in the CDR3. V was trimmed by 3 bases and J by 0 bases, leaving 8 bases between them. Germline V gives CDR1 SGHDN, CDR2 FVKESK. CDR3 coding DNA: TGTGCCAGCAGCCATGACCCTGTGAACACTGAAGCTTTCTTT. It yields the protein CASSHDPVNTEAFF.

The CDR3 nucleotides are TGTGCCTGGGGACAGGGTGCCAATGGCTACACCTTC. It encodes CAWGQGANGYTF. The chain couples TRBV30 to TRBJ1-2, with 8 bases identical to TRBD1. CDR1 is GTSNPN and CDR2 is SVGIG in the germline V gene (reference sequence). The CDR3 is 12 residues long. The junction had 5 bases not matched to a gene; V was cut back by 5 bases and J by 6 bases.

The J gene is TRBJ2-2, the V gene TRBV19, with D perhaps TRBD2 (5 bases). CDR1 is LNHDA, CDR2 SQIVND, per germline (reference sequence). The V end was cut by 5 bases, the J end by 0 bases, with 10 bases between. The CDR3 is made up of 15 amino acids. This CDR3 is CASSSKRTNTGELFF. The DNA for the CDR3 is TGTGCCAGTAGTTCCAAGCGGACGAACACCGGGGAGCTGTTTTTT.

This chain connects TRBV7-9 to TRBJ2-5, with 8 bases matching TRBD2. There are 18 residues in the CDR3. With 5 bases clipped from V and 0 bases from J, the junction kept 14 bases outside the gene matches. Germline loops: CDR1 SEHNR, CDR2 FQNEAQ (reference sequence). Here the CDR3 reads CASSRMLTSATYQETQYF. The CDR3 nucleotides read TGTGCCAGCAGCCGAATGCTGACTAGCGCAACGTACCAAGAGACCCAGTACTTC.

CDR3 sequence (DNA): TGTGCCACCAGTGATTTAGCGACAGGTATAGCTTTCTTT. This encodes CATSDLATGIAFF. The chain uses TRBV24-1 and TRBJ1-1, with TRBD1 as a possible D gene (6 bases). The CDR3 extends over 13 amino acids. Germline assignment: CDR1 KGHDR and CDR2 SFDVKD. Trimming removed 1 base from V and 10 bases from J, with 12 bases in between.

The V gene is TRBV19, the J gene TRBJ1-1; 7 nucleotides align to TRBD1. After removal of 4 bases from V and 6 bases from J, the junction contained 11 bases not matched to a gene. The CDR3 is made up of 15 amino acids. Germline V gene sequence: CDR1 LNHDA, CDR2 SQIVND (reference sequence). The CDR3 DNA reads TGTGCCAGTAGTACACCAGAAATTACAGGGGCTGAAGCTTTCTTT. Amino acids: CASSTPEITGAEAFF.

The genes are TRBV7-2 and TRBJ2-1, with D unclear. CDR1 and CDR2 (germline): SGHTA, FQGNSA. The CDR3 runs to 12 residues. Trimming stripped 1 base from V and 9 bases from J, with 7 bases between. In DNA form, the CDR3 reads TGTGCCAGCAGCTTAGAGGGCGGTGAGCAGTTCTTC. Translating it yields CASSLEGGEQFF.

V and J are TRBV6-5 and TRBJ2-1; D gene ambiguous. Germline V gene lookup returns CDR1 MNHEY and CDR2 SVGAGI. CDR3 length: 14 residues. Trimming pared 6 bases from V and 12 bases from J, leaving 21 bases between. CDR3 amino acids: CASRKPGEGNGQFF. The DNA of the CDR3 is TGTGCCAGCAGAAAACCCGGAGAAGGAAACGGGCAGTTCTTC.

This rearrangement joins TRBV4-2 to TRBJ1-3; D unclear. Germline CDR1 and CDR2: LGHNA and YNFKEQ. The CDR3 runs 14 residues. The V end was cut by 3 bases, the J end by 6 bases, with 12 bases between. CDR3 in DNA: TGTGCCAGCAGCCAGGAGGGTGAGACAAACACCATATATTTT. This gives the protein CASSQEGETNTIYF.

The chain couples TRBV7-9 to TRBJ2-7; D is uncertain. This CDR3 comprises 11 residues. CDR1 and CDR2 from the germline V gene are SEHNR and FQNEAQ (reference sequence). Trimming removed 5 bases at V and 3 bases at J, with 5 bases between. The CDR3 sequence: CASSPGYEQYF. The CDR3 coding sequence is TGTGCCAGCAGCCCTGGCTACGAGCAGTACTTC.

The V gene is TRBV30, the J gene TRBJ2-2; D is uncertain. CDR3 length: 13 residues. Germline CDR1 and CDR2: GTSNPN and SVGIG (reference sequence). The germline V and J ends were trimmed by 0 bases and 6 bases, with 8 bases remaining between them. This CDR3 reads CAWSVRIPGELFF. The CDR3 DNA follows: TGTGCCTGGAGTGTCCGGATTCCCGGGGAGCTGTTTTTT.

The chain has TRBV6-2 or TRBV6-3 and TRBJ1-2; 7 nucleotides match TRBD1. The CDR3 has 15 residues. J was trimmed by 7 bases and V by 2 bases; bases with no gene match: 10. Germline CDR1 is MNHEY and CDR2 is SVGEGT. DNA for the CDR3: TGTGCCAGCAGTTACACCCTACCGACAGGGTCTGGCTACACCTTC. Protein product: CASSYTLPTGSGYTF.

This clone was counted a single time. The genes are TRBV27 and TRBJ1-2; TRBD1 matches 7 bases. The ends lost 5 bases at V and 7 bases at J; junction bases unmatched: 16. Germline V gene lookup returns CDR1 MNHEY and CDR2 SMNVEV (reference sequence). This CDR3 is built from 16 residues. The DNA of the CDR3 is TGTGCCAGCAGTCTCCCCCGACAGGGTCGTGTATTTGGCTACACCTTC. Its translation is CASSLPRQGRVFGYTF.

This clone was seen a few times. The rearrangement links TRBV7-7 to TRBJ2-2; 7 bases fit TRBD1. The CDR3 runs to 15 residues. Per the germline V gene, CDR1 is SSHAT and CDR2 is FNYEAQ (reference sequence). The CDR3 protein is CATSDRSTNTGELFF. CDR3 nucleotides: TGTGCTACCTCGGACAGGAGTACGAACACCGGGGAGCTGTTTTTT.

The chain employs TRBV18 and TRBJ2-7, with 10 nucleotides matching TRBD1. The trim removed 3 bases at V and 5 bases at J, leaving 13 bases unmatched. CDR1 and CDR2 from the germline V gene are KGHSH and LQKENI. This CDR3 spans 17 amino acids. CDR3 region: CASSPSILGTGEDEQYF. Written as DNA, the CDR3 is TGTGCCAGCTCACCTTCCATACTGGGGACAGGGGAGGACGAGCAGTACTTC.

This chain joins TRBV12-3 or TRBV12-4 and TRBJ2-5, with D possibly being TRBD2 (5 bases). The CDR3 is made up of 13 amino acids. With 3 bases removed from V and 1 base from J, the gap between germline ends came to 6 bases. CDR3 sequence reads: CASSFGVQETQYF. CDR3 coding DNA: TGTGCCAGCAGTTTCGGGGTCCAAGAGACCCAGTACTTC.

This chain links TRBV5-1 with TRBJ2-3; maybe TRBD2 (5 bases). The germline CDR1 and CDR2 sequences are SGHRS and YFSETQ. V dropped 4 bases and J dropped 1 base, with 13 bases sitting between them. CDR3 size: 15 residues. The CDR3 spells CASSPSGIRTDTQYF. The DNA for the CDR3 is TGCGCCAGCAGCCCGTCCGGGATTCGCACAGATACGCAGTATTTT.